This TCR beta chain was documented in a study of cytomegalovirus exposure and HLA in healthy donors. Study results and caveats: First-cohort TCR clusters were later found to tend to co-occur in the approximately 110 validation repertoires.

This clone was picked up one time. Its antigen remains unknown. Produced via immunoSEQ multiplex PCR; TCRdb's table is partial and in-frame only. The top ten hold about 12% of the sample, which has about 88,000 clones, 84% seen once. This TCR came from a young woman in good health and CMV-seropositive. Material for sequencing was PBMCs.

CDR3 protein: CASTHGRTGHTYNEQFF. DNA of the CDR3: TGTGCCAGCACCCACGGAAGGACAGGGCATACCTACAATGAGCAGTTCTTC. The chain employs TRBV2 and TRBJ2-1; 8 positions match TRBD1. The CDR3 totals 17 residues. V lost 7 bases, J lost 2 bases, and 13 bases stayed unmatched. CDR1 and CDR2 from the germline V gene are SNHLY and FYNNEI.